Here is one TCR beta chain with its context. Its target is unknown. These data belong to a study of PD-L1 blockade in urothelial cancer. Study overall: When patients started atezolizumab in 2014, it was given at 1,200 mg intravenously every 3 weeks. Findings of the study overall: Having blood TCR clonality under the median before treatment predicted better survival.

Sequenced by immunoSEQ multiplex PCR; TCRdb stores in-frame clones only, minus some. This table has approximately 51,000 clones, 70% to 90% appearing once. This CDR3 region has 17 residues. V lost 5 bases, J lost 5 bases, and 22 bases lay in between. Germline lookup yields CDR1 WNHNN and CDR2 SYGVQD (reference sequence). This sequence joins TRBV10-1 and TRBJ2-1, with D maybe TRBD1 (6 bases). The specimen was PBMCs, collected around atezolizumab (anti-PD-L1) treatment. This receptor was identified in a man aged 55-75 years with urothelial cancer. CDR3 protein: CASSPDRQHNLNNEQFF. The CDR3, as DNA: TGCGCCAGCAGTCCAGACAGGCAACACAACCTCAACAATGAGCAGTTCTTC.